Following are 20 T cell receptor beta chains from one sample sequenced in a study of blood T cell repertoires in COVID-19. Data came from immunoSEQ multiplex PCR; TCRdb stores just in-frame clones and leaves some out. The sample includes 310,000 or so clones, roughly 87% of them seen just once. Sequenced input: PBMCs or T cells enriched from blood (not recorded which). These TCRs come from a woman in her thirties or forties who had recovered from COVID-19.

A note on this clone: This likely comes from a read error, as the CDR3 has no conserved phenylalanine or tryptophan at its end. The DNA is omitted, as the CDR3 cannot be located on it reliably, and the CDR3 follows TCRdb's listing. The chain carries TRBV28 and TRBJ1-2. Both ends counted, the CDR3 spans 13 residues. Germline V lookup: CDR1 MDHEN, CDR2 SYDVKM. The CDR3 sequence: CASSKAGDPAFSL.

The J gene is TRBJ1-6, the V gene TRBV28, with D tentatively TRBD1 (5 bases). Germline assignment: CDR1 MDHEN and CDR2 SYDVKM. The CDR3 covers 14 residues. Deletions cut 2 bases from V and 9 bases from J, with 11 bases between. Here the CDR3 DNA reads TGTGCCAGCAGTTTAAGGACGGGGGGTTCACCCCTCCACTTT. This encodes CASSLRTGGSPLHF.

This chain connects TRBV19 to TRBJ1-1; D is possibly TRBD1 (5 bases). Trimming left V 3 bases short and J 1 base short, with 12 bases between. The CDR3 runs 15 residues. CDR1 and CDR2 (germline): LNHDA, SQIVND (reference sequence). DNA for the CDR3: TGTGCCAGTAGTATTGGGGCAGCCCCGAACACTGAAGCTTTCTTT. Its protein product is CASSIGAAPNTEAFF.

The chain has TRBV28 and TRBJ2-2; no clear D gene. The CDR3 contains 12 residues. V gave up 7 bases and J gave up 4 bases, with 7 bases separating them. CDR1 MDHEN and CDR2 SYDVKM come from the germline V gene. The CDR3 loop is CASTPGTGELFF. DNA of the CDR3: TGTGCCAGCACCCCCGGCACCGGGGAGCTGTTTTTT. The full variable domain, its missing parts supplied by reference TRBV28 and TRBJ2-2, is DVKVTQSSRYLVKRTGEKVFLECVQDMDHENMFWYRQDPGLGLRLIYFSYDVKMKEKGDIPEGYSVSREKKERFSLILESASTNQTSMYLCASTPGTGELFFGEGSRLTVL.

The CDR3 region has the DNA TGCAGTGCTAGTGCGGCGGGAGGATCTCAAGAGACCCAGTACTTC. Translating gives CSASAAGGSQETQYF. V usage is TRBV20-1 and J usage is TRBJ2-5; TRBD2 agrees at 8 bases. CDR3 length: 15 amino acids. Germline CDR1 is DFQATT and CDR2 is SNEGSKA (reference sequence). Losses at the gene ends were 3 bases for V and 2 bases for J; bases not matched to a gene: 8.

The V gene is TRBV10-3, the J gene TRBJ2-7, with D tentatively TRBD1 (6 bases). Per the germline V gene, CDR1 is ENHRY and CDR2 is SYGVKD. V was cut by 0 bases and J by 2 bases, with 14 bases left in between. This CDR3 is 16 amino acids long. The CDR3 loop reads CAISESSQGIPYEQYF. The CDR3 coding sequence is TGTGCCATCAGTGAGTCGTCGCAGGGGATCCCCTACGAGCAGTACTTC.

The V and J genes are TRBV5-4 and TRBJ2-7, with 13 positions matching TRBD2. Germline CDR1 is SGHNT and CDR2 is YYREEE (reference sequence). This CDR3 contains 14 residues. V lost 3 bases to trimming and J lost 6 bases; unmatched junction nucleotides: 3. CDR3 in amino acids: CASSSTSGRPEQYF. CDR3 nucleotides: TGTGCCAGCAGCTCGACTAGCGGGAGGCCCGAGCAGTACTTC.

This chain joins TRBV2 and TRBJ2-3, with 16 bases that match TRBD2. Looked up from germline, CDR1 is SNHLY and CDR2 is FYNNEI. The J segment lost 9 bases and the V segment lost 9 bases, leaving 9 bases of the junction unmatched. CDR3 length: 15 amino acids. In DNA form, the CDR3 reads TGTGCCAGGGGCGGGACTAGCGGGAGGGAAGACACGCAGTATTTT. It yields the protein CARGGTSGREDTQYF. Full variable domain (remainder filled in from reference TRBV2 and TRBJ2-3): EPEVTQTPSHQVTQMGQEVILRCVPISNHLYFYWYRQILGQKVEFLVSFYNNEISEKSEIFDDQFSVERPDGSNFTLKIRSTKLEDSAMYFCARGGTSGREDTQYFGPGTRLTVL.

This clone was found once. The CDR3 is CASSSSGTSTDTQYF. In nucleotides, the CDR3 is TGTGCCAGCAGCTCTAGCGGGACGAGCACAGATACGCAGTATTTT. This chain joins TRBV28 and TRBJ2-3, with 9 bases identical to TRBD2. The CDR3 has 15 residues. Per germline, CDR1 MDHEN and CDR2 SYDVKM. J was trimmed by 0 bases and V by 6 bases; bases with no gene match: 4. The full variable domain, with the rest looked up from reference TRBV28 and TRBJ2-3, is DVKVTQSSRYLVKRTGEKVFLECVQDMDHENMFWYRQDPGLGLRLIYFSYDVKMKEKGDIPEGYSVSREKKERFSLILESASTNQTSMYLCASSSSGTSTDTQYFGPGTRLTVL.

J is TRBJ1-1 and V is TRBV19; TRBD1 might be the D (6 bases). V gave up 4 bases and J gave up 3 bases, with 15 bases separating them. CDR1 and CDR2 from the germline V gene are LNHDA and SQIVND (reference sequence). The CDR3 is 15 amino acids. CDR3 protein: CASSKEGGFDTEAFF. CDR3 nucleotide sequence: TGTGCCAGTAGTAAAGAGGGGGGATTCGACACTGAAGCTTTCTTT.

This clone has just one count. The rearrangement uses TRBV15 and TRBJ2-1, with 8 bases matching TRBD2. This CDR3 region has 17 residues. V lost 0 bases, J lost 6 bases, and 10 bases stayed unmatched. CDR1 is LNHNV and CDR2 is YYDKDF in the germline V gene (reference sequence). CDR3 DNA: TGTGCCACCAGCAGAGATCTGGCGGGAGGCGGCCCCAATGAGCAGTTCTTC. This codes for CATSRDLAGGGPNEQFF.

This chain uses TRBV6-5 with TRBJ1-4; 8 bases match TRBD1. CDR3 length: 15 amino acids. V lost 8 bases, J lost 4 bases, and 9 bases stayed unmatched. Germline lookup yields CDR1 MNHEY and CDR2 SVGAGI. CDR3 sequence reads: CASSPRGQRNEKLFF. For the CDR3, the DNA is TGTGCCAGCTCCCCCAGGGGGCAGCGTAATGAAAAACTGTTTTTT.

The chain employs TRBV7-9 and TRBJ2-4; TRBD2 might be the D (7 bases). This CDR3 is built from 15 residues. V lost 1 base and J lost 8, with 15 bases in between. Per germline, CDR1 SEHNR and CDR2 FQNEAQ (reference sequence). CDR3 residues: CASSLGGGRGDIQYF. The CDR3 region has the DNA TGTGCCAGCAGCTTAGGCGGGGGCCGGGGGGACATTCAGTACTTC.

V usage is TRBV30 and J usage is TRBJ1-5; a possible D gene is TRBD1 (5 bases). The CDR3 consists of 15 residues. V shed 1 base and J shed 6 bases, with 16 bases lying between them. Germline V gene lookup returns CDR1 GTSNPN and CDR2 SVGIG (reference sequence). The CDR3 loop is CAWSGRGGVSQPQHF. CDR3 coding DNA: TGTGCCTGGAGTGGCCGTGGGGGGGTCAGTCAGCCCCAGCATTTT.

The chain is built from TRBV19 and TRBJ1-5, with D perhaps matching TRBD1 (6 bases). V lost 7 bases and J 2 bases, leaving 21 bases between the germline ends. Germline V lookup: CDR1 LNHDA, CDR2 SQIVND (reference sequence). The CDR3 totals 17 residues. The CDR3 coding sequence is TGTGCCAGTACCGTCAAACCGGGGGGGCAGGGCAATCAGCCCCAGCATTTT. It is translated as CASTVKPGGQGNQPQHF.

The rearrangement uses TRBV4-2 and TRBJ1-2; possible D gene TRBD1, 5 bases. This CDR3 contains 13 residues. Germline V gene lookup returns CDR1 LGHNA and CDR2 YNFKEQ. The V gene lost 1 base and the J gene lost 4 bases, with 7 bases spanning the gap. CDR3 in amino acids: CASSQGGPYGYTF. The CDR3 nucleotides read TGTGCCAGCAGCCAAGGGGGCCCCTATGGCTACACCTTC.

This chain connects TRBV28 to TRBJ1-1, with TRBD1 as a possible D gene (5 bases). Germline assignment: CDR1 MDHEN and CDR2 SYDVKM. The CDR3 sequence is 13 residues long. V was shortened by 7 bases and J by 1 base, with 10 bases between the two germline ends. The CDR3 spells CASILRGNTEAFF. The CDR3 DNA reads as TGTGCCAGCATCCTAAGGGGGAACACTGAAGCTTTCTTT.

V and J are TRBV7-9 and TRBJ1-6; D not certain. The CDR3 is made up of 13 amino acids. CDR1 and CDR2 from the germline V gene are SEHNR and FQNEAQ (reference sequence). V lost 5 bases to trimming and J lost 10 bases, with 12 bases between them. The CDR3 loop is CASSGQHGSPLHF. The DNA for the CDR3 is TGTGCCAGCAGCGGCCAACATGGCTCACCCCTCCACTTT.

The rearrangement uses TRBV5-1 and TRBJ2-1; 7 bases map to TRBD2. Trimming at V came to 4 bases and at J to 0 bases, leaving 7 bases not matched to a gene. CDR3 length: 16 residues. Germline lookup yields CDR1 SGHRS and CDR2 YFSETQ. The CDR3 nucleotides read TGCGCCAGCAGCGAGGTAGCGGGTAGCTCCTACAATGAGCAGTTCTTC. This gives the protein CASSEVAGSSYNEQFF.

The V and J genes are TRBV7-2 and TRBJ2-1; 12 bases fit TRBD2. The CDR3 totals 15 residues. V was clipped by 5 bases and J by 7 bases; unmatched bases: 6. Per the germline V gene, CDR1 is SGHTA and CDR2 is FQGNSA. The CDR3 coding sequence is TGTGCCAGCAGCCAAACTAGCGGGAGGCAGAATGAGCAGTTCTTC. Residues: CASSQTSGRQNEQFF.